The 14 T cell receptor beta chains presented below share a single source sample, sequenced in a study of HIV-infected patients and healthy controls. cDNA was made from approximately 0.55 ug RNA using alpha and beta constant primers. Separate chain-specific third strand synthesis with multiplexing indices produced the alpha and beta libraries. TCRdb redid the calling of the 5' RACE reads with MiXCR, one entry per CDR3 protein. The sample yields 11,000 or so distinct CDR3 sequences, just over 5% seen once. The repertoire came from unfractionated whole blood and reflected all unsorted peripheral T cells. The sequenced material came from blood. The receptors here all came from an adult in good health.

The sample holds many counts of this clonotype. The rearrangement joins TRBV6-1 to TRBJ1-2; D gene uncertain. Trimming removed 1 base at V and 3 bases at J, with 9 bases between. Germline V gene data show CDR1 as MNHNS and CDR2 as SASEGT. There are 14 residues in the CDR3. The CDR3 DNA reads as TGTGCCAGCAGTGAAGGATCGCTGGACTATGGCTACACCTTC. It yields the protein CASSEGSLDYGYTF.

This clonotype has a count of ten or more. The CDR3 region is CASSHQPRTGSYNEQFF. CDR3 nucleotide sequence: TGTGCCAGCAGCCACCAACCCAGGACAGGCTCCTACAATGAGCAGTTCTTC. J is TRBJ2-1 and V is TRBV3-1; TRBD1 matches 7 bases. The CDR3 is made up of 17 amino acids. Germline V gene data show CDR1 as LGHDT and CDR2 as YNNKEL (reference sequence). Trimming removed 3 bases from V and 0 bases from J; junction bases left unmatched: 8.

This clonotype was recorded at least ten times. The rearrangement uses TRBV10-3 and TRBJ1-5; TRBD1 matches 7 bases. The CDR3 spans 16 residues. CDR1 and CDR2 from the germline V gene are ENHRY and SYGVKD. V was pared by 2 bases and J by 0 bases, with 4 bases of the junction left unmatched. The CDR3 sequence is CAISEPTGNSNQPQHF. Here the CDR3 DNA reads TGTGCCATCAGTGAGCCGACAGGGAATAGCAATCAGCCCCAGCATTTT.

The sample holds many counts of this clonotype. The chain carries TRBV5-6 and TRBJ2-5; D gene uncertain. Looked up from germline, CDR1 is SGHDT and CDR2 is YYEEEE. The CDR3 runs 14 residues. Trimming removed 4 bases at V and 0 bases at J, with 10 bases between. The DNA of the CDR3 is TGTGCCAGCAGCCCGACACTACACCAAGAGACCCAGTACTTC. Protein sequence: CASSPTLHQETQYF. Together with reference TRBV5-6 and TRBJ2-5, the CDR3 gives the full variable domain: DAGVTQSPTHLIKTRGQQVTLRCSPKSGHDTVSWYQQALGQGPQFIFQYYEEEERQRGNFPDRFSGHQFPNYSSELNVNALLLGDSALYLCASSPTLHQETQYFGPGTRLLVL.

On this clonotype: Possible read error: a much larger clone is one base away. V usage is TRBV5-1 and J usage is TRBJ1-3; 9 positions agree with TRBD1. The CDR3 is 17 residues long. Germline values: CDR1 SGHRS, CDR2 YFSETQ. The CDR3 here is CASSRTGVFYSGNTMYF. For the CDR3, the DNA is TGCGCCAGCAGCCGGACAGGGGTCTTCTACTCTGGAAACACCATGTATTTT.

This clonotype was found many times. This chain joins TRBV9 and TRBJ2-3; possibly TRBD2 for D (5 bases). CDR1 SGDLS and CDR2 YYNGEE come from the germline V gene. Deletions cut 1 base from V and 2 bases from J, with 14 bases between. The CDR3 has 16 amino acids. The CDR3 region has the DNA TGTGCCAGCAGCGTATTACTAGGGAGCACCACAGATACGCAGTATTTT. Translated, it gives CASSVLLGSTTDTQYF.

This clonotype is classed as medium-sized (0.01 to 0.1%). J is TRBJ2-3 and V is TRBV6-5; a possible D gene is TRBD2 (6 bases). CDR3 length: 15 amino acids. Between the trimmed V and J ends, which lost 4 bases and 4 bases, there was a span of 15 bases. Germline V lookup: CDR1 MNHEY, CDR2 SVGAGI. This chain's CDR3 is CASSWGPPGADTQYF. CDR3 bases: TGTGCCAGCAGTTGGGGACCGCCGGGGGCAGATACGCAGTATTTT.

In this sample, this clonotype is medium-sized. The rearrangement uses TRBV5-1 and TRBJ1-5; 9 nucleotides line up with TRBD1. J was trimmed by 7 bases and V by 7 bases; bases with no gene match: 12. The V gene's germline CDR1 is SGHRS and CDR2 YFSETQ. The CDR3 extends over 15 amino acids. The CDR3 protein is CASQPTGGSRQPQHF. CDR3 nucleotide sequence: TGCGCCAGCCAACCAACAGGGGGCTCGAGGCAGCCCCAGCATTTT.

By proportion, this clonotype is medium-sized (0.01 to 0.1%). The chain combines TRBV18 with TRBJ1-1, with D uncertain. In germline, CDR1 is KGHSH, CDR2 LQKENI. This CDR3 is 14 amino acids long. Trimming left V 6 bases short and J 2 bases short, with 13 bases between. The CDR3 sequence is CASSPTLGNTEAFF. CDR3 coding DNA: TGTGCCAGCTCCCCGACCCTGGGAAACACTGAAGCTTTCTTT.

This clonotype was observed at least ten times. This chain connects TRBV7-8 to TRBJ1-1; D perhaps matches TRBD1 (6 bases). CDR1 is SGHVS, CDR2 FQNEAQ, per germline. The CDR3 has 16 amino acids. Trimming took 5 bases from V and 5 from J, leaving 21 bases between them. The CDR3 sequence is CASSAYRAAARTEAFF. In DNA form, the CDR3 reads TGTGCCAGCAGCGCTTACAGGGCTGCGGCGAGAACTGAAGCTTTCTTT.

In this sample, this clonotype turned up many times. V usage is TRBV19 and J usage is TRBJ1-6; a possible D gene is TRBD1 (6 bases). CDR1 LNHDA and CDR2 SQIVND come from the germline V gene (reference sequence). V was clipped by 6 bases and J by 7 bases, with 16 bases between them. The CDR3 length is 15 residues. CDR3 in DNA: TGTGCCAGTAGGACAGGTCAATATGGGAATTCACCCCTCCACTTT. It encodes CASRTGQYGNSPLHF.

By sample share, this clonotype is medium-sized (0.01 to 0.1%). The genes are TRBV5-4 and TRBJ2-1; no definite D call. The CDR3 runs to 13 residues. Germline assignment: CDR1 SGHNT and CDR2 YYREEE (reference sequence). The V gene lost 0 bases and the J gene lost 9 bases, with 10 bases spanning the gap. DNA for the CDR3: TGTGCCAGCAGCTTGGCGGCGAAGCCTGAGCAGTTCTTC. Residues: CASSLAAKPEQFF.

Only a few counts were recorded for this clonotype. The rearrangement joins TRBV19 to TRBJ1-1; D is ambiguous. The CDR3 is made up of 14 amino acids. The ends were cut back, 5 bases at V and 1 base at J, with 11 bases in the middle. Germline V lookup: CDR1 LNHDA, CDR2 SQIVND (reference sequence). CDR3 nucleotide sequence: TGTGCCAGTAGTCCTCGGCACCGGAACACTGAAGCTTTCTTT. Its translation: CASSPRHRNTEAFF.

This clonotype was counted ten times or more. The chain links TRBV6-1 to TRBJ2-1; 10 nucleotides match TRBD2. Germline assignment: CDR1 MNHNS and CDR2 SASEGT. V trimming: 2 bases; J trimming: 7 bases; junction bases outside the gene matches: 5. The CDR3 is made up of 15 amino acids. In nucleotides, the CDR3 is TGTGCCAGCAGTGAAAGTAGCGGGGGGTATAATGAGCAGTTCTTC. It specifies CASSESSGGYNEQFF.